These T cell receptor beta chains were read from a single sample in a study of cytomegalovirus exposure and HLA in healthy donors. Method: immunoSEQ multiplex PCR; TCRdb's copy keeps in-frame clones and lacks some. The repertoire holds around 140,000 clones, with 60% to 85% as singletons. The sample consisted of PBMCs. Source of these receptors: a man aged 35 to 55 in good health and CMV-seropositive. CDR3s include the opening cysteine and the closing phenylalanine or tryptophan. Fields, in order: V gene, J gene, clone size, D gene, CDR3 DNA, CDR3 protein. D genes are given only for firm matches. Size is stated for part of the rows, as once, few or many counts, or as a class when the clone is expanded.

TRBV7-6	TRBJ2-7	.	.	TGTGCCAGCAGCTTAGGCGGAACCTACGAGCAGTACTTC	CASSLGGTYEQYF
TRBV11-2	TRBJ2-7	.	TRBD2	TGTGCCAGCAGCTTAGGTTCCGCCGGACTAGGTTTGAGGCAGTACTTC	CASSLGSAGLGLRQYF
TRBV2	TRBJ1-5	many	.	TGTGCCGCGGGGGCAGGGCGCAATCAGCCCCAGCATTTT	CAAGAGRNQPQHF
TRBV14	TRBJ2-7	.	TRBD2	TGTGCCAGCAGTCGACTCGCCAGCGGGATTGCCGAGCAGTACTTC	CASSRLASGIAEQYF
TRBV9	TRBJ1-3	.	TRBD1	TGTGCCAGCAGTGCCTGGACAGGGGAAAACACCATATATTTT	CASSAWTGENTIYF
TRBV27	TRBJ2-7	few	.	TGTGCCAGCAGTTTAGAGGGGGCCTACGAGCAGTACTTC	CASSLEGAYEQYF
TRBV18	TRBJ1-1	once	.	TGTGCCAGCTCACCGGCGGCTATGAACACTGAAGCTTTCTTT	CASSPAAMNTEAFF
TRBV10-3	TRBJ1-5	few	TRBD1	TGTGCCATCAGCACAGGGGACAATCAGCCCCAGCATTTT	CAISTGDNQPQHF
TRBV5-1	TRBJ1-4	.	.	TGCGCCAGCAGCTTGTCCGGGGGTCAGAATGAAAAACTGTTTTTT	CASSLSGGQNEKLFF
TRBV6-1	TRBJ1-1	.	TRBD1	TGTGCCAGCAGTGAGGGACAGGGGACCACTGAAGCTTTCTTT	CASSEGQGTTEAFF
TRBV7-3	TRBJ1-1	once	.	TGTGCCAGCAGCCCGACAGGTGGAGGCACTGAAGCTTTCTTT	CASSPTGGGTEAFF
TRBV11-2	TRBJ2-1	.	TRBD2	TGTGCCAGCACCCCAGTGACTAGCGGAACCTACAATGAGCAGTTCTTC	CASTPVTSGTYNEQFF
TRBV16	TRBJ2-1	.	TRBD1	TGTGCCAGCAGCCAAAGACAGGGCCCCTACAATGAGCAGTTCTTC	CASSQRQGPYNEQFF
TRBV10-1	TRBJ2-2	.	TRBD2	TGCGCCAGCAGTCACAGATGGCTAGCGGGAGGGCCGAACACCGGGGAGCTGTTTTTT	CASSHRWLAGGPNTGELFF
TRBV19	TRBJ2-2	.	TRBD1	TGTGCCAGTAACGCAGGGGGCTATACCGGGGAGCTGTTTTTT	CASNAGGYTGELFF
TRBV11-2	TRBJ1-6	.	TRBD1	TGTGCCAGCAGCCCAAGACAGGGAAGGAATTCACCCCTCCACTTT	CASSPRQGRNSPLHF
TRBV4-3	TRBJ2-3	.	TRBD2	TGCGCCAGCAGCCAAGAGTTAGGAGAGCGGGGGCAGTATTTT	CASSQELGERGQYF
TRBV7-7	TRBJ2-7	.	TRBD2	TGTGCCAGCAGCCCTAATGGTGGTAGCGGGAAAGGGGTCCTGCACTTC	CASSPNGGSGKGVLHF
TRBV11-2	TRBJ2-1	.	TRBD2	TGTGCCAGCAGCCCGGGGACTAGCGGGAGCCCCTACAATGAGCAGTTCTTC	CASSPGTSGSPYNEQFF
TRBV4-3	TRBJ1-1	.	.	TGCGCCAGCAGCCAAGACACGGGGAACACTGAAGCTTTCTTT	CASSQDTGNTEAFF
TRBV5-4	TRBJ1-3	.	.	TGTGCCAGCAGCCCGGACATAAATTACTCTGGAAACACCATATATTTT	CASSPDINYSGNTIYF
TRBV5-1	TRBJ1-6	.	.	TGCGCCAGCAGCTTGGCCGCGAGCTCCTATAATTCACCCCTCCACTTT	CASSLAASSYNSPLHF
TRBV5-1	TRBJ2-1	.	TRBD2	TGCGCCAGCAGCGCGGGACTAGCGGGAGATCGTGAGCAGTTCTTC	CASSAGLAGDREQFF
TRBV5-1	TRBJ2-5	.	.	TGCGCCAGCAGCTTTCAGTTGCAAGAGACCCAGTACTTC	CASSFQLQETQYF
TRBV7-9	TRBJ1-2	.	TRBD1	TGTGCCAGCAGCTTAGGGGGGGACAGGTCTTATGGCTACACCTTC	CASSLGGDRSYGYTF
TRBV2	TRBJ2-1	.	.	TGTGCCAGCAGTGAAACGGGTTCCTACAATGAGCAGTTCTTC	CASSETGSYNEQFF
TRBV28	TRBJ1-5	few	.	TGTGCCAGCAGTCCGGAGCGGGCCCTTTATCAGCCCCAGCATTTT	CASSPERALYQPQHF
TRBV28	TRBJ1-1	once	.	TGTGCCAGCAGCGAACGACAGGAAGCTTTCTTT	CASSERQEAFF
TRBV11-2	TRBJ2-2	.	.	TGTGCCAGCAGCTTATACGGGAGAGCCGGGGAGCTGTTTTTT	CASSLYGRAGELFF
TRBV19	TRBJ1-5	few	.	TGTGCCAGTACTCCTGGCCCAGACAGGATCAATCAGCCCCAGCATTTT	CASTPGPDRINQPQHF
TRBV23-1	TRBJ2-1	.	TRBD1	TGCGCCAGCAGTCAATCGGGGGAAGGGACAGAGAACAATGAGCAGTTCTTC	CASSQSGEGTENNEQFF
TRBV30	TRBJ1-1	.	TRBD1	TGTGCCTGGGGGACAGGGGGGAACACTGAAGCTTTCTTT	CAWGTGGNTEAFF
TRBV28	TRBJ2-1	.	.	TGTGCCAGCAGTGCTCCCACTACTACTAAGCGCGGTGAGCAGTTCTTC	CASSAPTTTKRGEQFF
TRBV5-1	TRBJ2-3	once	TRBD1	TGCGCCAGCAGGTCCGGGACAGGGGGGCCTAGCACAGATACGCAGTATTTT	CASRSGTGGPSTDTQYF
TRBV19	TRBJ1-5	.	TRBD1	TGTGCCAGTAGTATTTTCGGGACAGAAAATCAGCCCCAGCATTTT	CASSIFGTENQPQHF
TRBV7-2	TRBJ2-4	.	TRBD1	TGTGCCAGCAGCTTAGGTACCGGGACAGGGTTAGCCAAAAACATTCAGTACTTC	CASSLGTGTGLAKNIQYF
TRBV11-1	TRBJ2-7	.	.	TGTGCCAGCAGCTCTAGGCGCGAGCAGTACTTC	CASSSRREQYF
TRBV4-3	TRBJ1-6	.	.	TGCGCCAGCAGCCCCGGACTACTCGGGTATAATTCACCCCTCCACTTT	CASSPGLLGYNSPLHF
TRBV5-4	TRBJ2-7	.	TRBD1	TGTGCCAGCAGCTTGACCCTAACAGGGGACCACGAGCAGTACTTC	CASSLTLTGDHEQYF